The sequence of this TCR beta chain was determined in a study of cytomegalovirus exposure and HLA in healthy donors (dated by TCRdb to the late 2010s). Turning to the overall study: According to a later analysis, the 120 validation repertoires were produced on the same platform as the 600 to 850 repertoires of the first cohort. The study was designed to test whether signatures of past pathogen exposure could be identified by cataloging public T cell receptors. Along with the roughly 700-subject first cohort, a separate validation cohort of about 110 different subjects was used. To predict cytomegalovirus infection status, the study combined high-throughput TCR immunosequencing, statistical association of individual TCRs with disease status, and machine learning.

The donors belonged to the validation cohort of 90 to 150 subjects, which was separate from the approximately 680-subject first cohort. Libraries were prepared through the immunoSEQ multiplex PCR assay. In the paper's pipeline: To diagnose cytomegalovirus status from the catalog of TCR beta chain sequences, a statistical classification framework was built. TCRdb's version of the immuneACCESS table is confined to in-frame rearrangements and falls short of the full clone set. An unresolved V gene accounts for under half of the shortfall where checked; the remainder is of unknown origin. That table gives V, J and clone size, and the DNA gave D and trimming. For this sample the table gives tens of thousands of clones, of which about 95% were detected only once. The ten biggest clones cover more than 0.6% of the sample. In the germline V gene, CDR1 corresponds to MGHDK and CDR2 to SYGVNS. The cysteine opens and the phenylalanine closes a CDR3 of 16 amino acids. Only CDR3 DNA is held: 48 bases, read in frame from base 1. Germline trimming amounts to 3 bases on V and 0 bases on J, with 4 as the count of junction bases outside the gene matches.

Beyond this particular receptor, the publication reports: In vitro tests confirmed that a few of the cytomegalovirus-associated TCR beta chains recognize cytomegalovirus antigens. Subsequent analysis determined that TCRs grouped into clusters in the first cohort also showed a tendency toward co-occurrence across the roughly 120 validation repertoires, and 85% to 95% of cluster scores exceeded 0. A later analysis had no HLA typing for the validation cohort, so co-occurrence there was scored across all 110 or so repertoires. The study gave a list of about 150 TCR beta chains associated with cytomegalovirus. According to the authors, the approach could potentially be generalized to other disease states and immunological phenotypes. Across donors, most TCR sequences were observed very rarely, whereas some public TCRs were present in many individuals. Cytomegalovirus status was reported to be diagnosed by the classifier with high specificity and sensitivity in both the original and validation cohorts.

Concerning this clone: Its antigen remains undetermined. Base qualities are not recorded, but no much larger clone differs from it by a single base.

The chain is encoded by TRBV25-1 joined to TRBJ2-2; a stretch of 7 junction bases matches TRBD1. The sample was PBMCs. The sequence was collected from a woman aged 18-29 years in good health and CMV-seronegative. At the DNA level, the sequence is TGTGCCAGCAGTGAGTTAGGGGGCGCGAACACCGGGGAGCTGTTTTTT. Translation gives CASSELGGANTGELFF.